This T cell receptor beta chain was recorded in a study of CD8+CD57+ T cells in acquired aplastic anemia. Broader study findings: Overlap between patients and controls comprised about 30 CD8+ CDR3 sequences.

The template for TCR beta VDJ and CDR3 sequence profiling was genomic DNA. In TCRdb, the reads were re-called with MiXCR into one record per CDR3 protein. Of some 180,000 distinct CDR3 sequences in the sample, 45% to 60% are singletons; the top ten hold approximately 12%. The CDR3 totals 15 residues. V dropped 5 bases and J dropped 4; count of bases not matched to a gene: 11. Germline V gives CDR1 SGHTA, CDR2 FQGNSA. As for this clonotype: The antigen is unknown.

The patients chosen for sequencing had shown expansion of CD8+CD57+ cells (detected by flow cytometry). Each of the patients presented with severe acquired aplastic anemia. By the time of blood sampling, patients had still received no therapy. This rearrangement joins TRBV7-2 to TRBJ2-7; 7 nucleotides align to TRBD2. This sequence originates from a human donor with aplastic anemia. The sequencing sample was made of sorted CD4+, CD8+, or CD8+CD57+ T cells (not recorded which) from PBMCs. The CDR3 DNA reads TGTGCCAGCAGCGCCACCGGGACTATCACTTACGAGCAGTACTTC. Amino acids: CASSATGTITYEQYF.